This T cell receptor beta chain was sequenced during a study of T-cell reconstitution after alpha-beta-depleted transplantation in children. This clonotype was detected many times. The antigen is not known. Whole-study results and caveats: About two months after transplant, alpha-beta T cells reportedly came from several hundred expanded graft clones.

Construction of the TCRbeta library involved unique molecular identifiers. TCRdb processed the PCR reads anew with MiXCR; each CDR3 protein has one entry. The data hold under 25,000 distinct CDR3 sequences, with about an eighth observed a single time. Trimming took off 0 bases at V and 0 bases at J, with 8 bases between the two ends. Germline CDR1 is DFQATT and CDR2 is SNEGSKA (reference sequence). The CDR3 consists of 14 residues. The chain employs TRBV20-1 and TRBJ1-1, with D tentatively TRBD1 (5 bases). The sample in question was PBMCs, mostly from graft donor cells, obtained 60 days after TCRalphabeta/CD19-depleted stem cell transplant. The sequence was obtained from a female patient between 2 and 10 years old who had a stem cell transplant for congenital amegakaryocytic thrombocytopenia, so the T cells may come from the graft donor. In DNA form, the CDR3 reads TGCAGTGCTAGAGATCCAGGGCTGAACACTGAAGCTTTCTTT. It specifies CSARDPGLNTEAFF.